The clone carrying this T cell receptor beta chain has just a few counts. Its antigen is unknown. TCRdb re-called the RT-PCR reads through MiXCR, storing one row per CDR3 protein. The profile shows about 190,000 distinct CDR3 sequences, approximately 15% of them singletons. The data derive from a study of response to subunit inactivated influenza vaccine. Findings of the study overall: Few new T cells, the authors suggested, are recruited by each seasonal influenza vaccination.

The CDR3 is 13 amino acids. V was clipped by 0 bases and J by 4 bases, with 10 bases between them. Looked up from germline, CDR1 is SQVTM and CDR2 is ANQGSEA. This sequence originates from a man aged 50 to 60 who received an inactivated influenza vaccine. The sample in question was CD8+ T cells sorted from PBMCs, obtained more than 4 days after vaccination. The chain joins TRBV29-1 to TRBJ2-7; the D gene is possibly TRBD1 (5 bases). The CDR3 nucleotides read TGCAGCGTTGAAGAGGGGTCAGGGTACGAGCAGTACTTC. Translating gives CSVEEGSGYEQYF.